The TCR beta chain described here comes from a study of T cells after yellow fever vaccination. Study observations and caveats: A large majority of primary-vaccination clones showed up again after the booster (96% CD4, roughly 91% CD8). It was the secondary response that reached its peak faster, day 5 versus 15, but it was weaker. A limited proportion of clonotypes was detected within both the CD4 and CD8 compartments.

TCRdb redid the calling of the 5' RACE reads with MiXCR, one entry per CDR3 protein. The table lists 95,000 to 150,000 distinct CDR3 sequences, under 9% of them singletons. Germline loops: CDR1 MNHNS, CDR2 SASEGT. This CDR3 is built from 12 residues. Trimming shortened V by 5 bases and J by 9 bases, and 14 bases separated the two germline ends. There are a few counts of this clonotype. Its matching antigen is unknown. The material sequenced was CD8+ T cells sorted from PBMCs, taken on the day of the yellow fever booster vaccination. This clonotype was obtained from a man aged 18 to 30 who received the YFV17D yellow fever vaccine. The chain uses TRBV6-1 and TRBJ2-7; TRBD2 is a possible D gene (5 bases). CDR3 nucleotide sequence: TGTGCCAGCAGTTCGGACTGGCTACGGCAGTACTTC. The encoded protein is CASSSDWLRQYF.